This record concerns one T cell receptor (beta chain) sequence. Its matching antigen is unknown. CDR1 is GTSNPN, CDR2 SVGIG, per germline (reference sequence). This CDR3 is built from 13 residues. Trimming pared 2 bases from V and 1 base from J, leaving 9 bases between. As for treatment: oral pan-JAK inhibitor, 5-10 mg twice daily. Alopecia areata patients provided lesional scalp punch biopsies and peripheral blood, both collected for the study. Investigators isolated RNA and reverse transcribed it into cDNA to act as the sequencing template. Some clones are missing from TCRdb's copy, which holds only in-frame ones; the method was immunoSEQ multiplex PCR. This sample has under 95,000 clones, with over 70% found just once. This sample stems from a study of CD8+ T cells in alopecia areata. The study's findings and limits: Uncertainty remains about how baseline CD8+ expansion links to response, with one nonresponder. Persistence of many expanded lesional clones was seen in scalp and blood during tofacitinib. Elevated clonality characterized lesional scalp relative to normal scalp, particularly in alopecia totalis/universalis.

The V gene is TRBV30, the J gene TRBJ2-7; tentative D call: TRBD2 (6 bases). This specimen was CD8+ T cells sorted from blood, taken at approximately week 45, from a patient treated with tofacitinib. The origin of this receptor is a human donor with alopecia areata. The CDR3 DNA is TGTGCCTGGAGTACCAGCGGGTCCTACGAGCAGTACTTC. Translation: CAWSTSGSYEQYF.